This T cell receptor (beta chain) came from a study of T cells in Graves' hyperthyroidism and ophthalmopathy. This clonotype was detected a few times. The antigen is unknown. With 3 bases clipped from V and 7 bases from J, the junction kept 12 bases outside the gene matches. Germline V CDR1 and CDR2: GTSNPN, SVGIG (reference sequence). The CDR3 length is 16 residues. Amplified TCR beta CDR3 regions derived from RNA transcripts. HTBI primers were the set used in a first-round RT-PCR of the TCR CDR3. Via MiXCR, TCRdb re-called the multiplex PCR reads, giving one row per CDR3 protein. In the table there are fewer than 900,000 distinct CDR3 sequences, over 15% of which are singletons. Study-wide results and caveats: Most clonotypes that expanded in the thyroid above 0.001 also showed up in blood.

Stability of Graves' hyperthyroidism was defined as absent ophthalmopathy progression within 18 months. This clonotype was obtained from a man aged 18 to 29 with Graves' hyperthyroidism. The chain combines TRBV30 with TRBJ1-4; 9 bases agree with TRBD1. The specimen was blood. CDR3 DNA: TGTGCCTGGAGCGCACGGCTAGGGACAGGGAGTGAAAAACTGTTTTTT. Translation: CAWSARLGTGSEKLFF. The full variable domain, completed using reference TRBV30 and TRBJ1-4, is SQTIHQWPATLVQPVGSPLSLECTVEGTSNPNLYWYRQAAGRGLQLLFYSVGIGQISSEVPQNLSASRPQDRQFILSSKKLLLSDSGFYLCAWSARLGTGSEKLFFGSGTQLSVL.